Below are 13 T cell receptor beta chains sequenced from a single sample in a study of Ad26.COV2.S vaccination and SARS-CoV-2 variants (dated by TCRdb to the early 2020s). The treatment or condition label corresponds to: some 19 received Ad26.COV2.S at low or high dose, single or two shots; a few received placebo; per-sample allocation not given. Repertoires of vaccine and placebo recipients were sequenced from samples taken on day 63 after the first injection. Receptor libraries were prepared by the immunoSEQ multiplex PCR assay. The clones in this table, taken by TCRdb from immuneACCESS, are in-frame only. Not every clone is retained; where verified, under half of the shortfall comes from an unresolved V gene, and the cause of the rest is unknown. The sample data list almost 400,000 clones, and approximately 89% of these were observed just once. The ten top clones hold under 2% of the sample. The specimen was peripheral blood, collected in a trial of Ad26.COV2.S vaccine versus placebo. These receptors all stem from a person between 18 and 59 years old who received the Ad26.COV2.S COVID-19 vaccine or a placebo.

This clone turned up a few times. The rearrangement joins TRBV28 to TRBJ2-3; perhaps TRBD1 as D (5 bases). From germline, CDR1 is MDHEN and CDR2 SYDVKM. The length of the CDR3 is 13 residues. V dropped 6 bases and J dropped 8 bases, with 15 bases sitting between them. This CDR3 reads CASSSPGPLTQYF. The DNA of the CDR3 is TGTGCCAGCAGCTCCCCAGGGCCCCTTACGCAGTATTTT.

The J gene is TRBJ2-7, the V gene TRBV11-2; the D gene is possibly TRBD1 (5 bases). Germline values: CDR1 SGHAT, CDR2 FQNNGV. The CDR3 contains 15 residues. The germline V and J ends were trimmed by 0 bases and 0 bases, with 9 bases remaining between them. The CDR3 here is CASSLDLGASYEQYF. DNA for the CDR3: TGTGCCAGCAGCTTAGATCTAGGGGCCTCCTACGAGCAGTACTTC.

The chain uses TRBV5-6 and TRBJ2-5; no firm D call. Trimming stripped 3 bases from V and 5 bases from J, with 14 bases between. The CDR3 has 14 amino acids. Germline V gives CDR1 SGHDT, CDR2 YYEEEE. CDR3 nucleotides: TGTGCCAGCAGCTCCCTAAGGGTAGTGGAGACCCAGTACTTC. Translating gives CASSSLRVVETQYF.

This clone was found once. The chain has TRBV9 and TRBJ1-4; 7 nucleotides line up with TRBD1. The V gene end was trimmed by 7 bases and the J gene end by 8 bases; junction bases not matched to a gene: 8. Germline V gene data show CDR1 as SGDLS and CDR2 as YYNGEE. The CDR3 extends over 13 amino acids. This CDR3 is CASGRQGGEKLFF. DNA of the CDR3: TGTGCCAGCGGTCGACAGGGCGGAGAAAAACTGTTTTTT.

CDR3 DNA: TGTGCCAGCGCCGGGGAGAACACTGAAGCTTTCTTT. It codes for CASAGENTEAFF. This chain connects TRBV18 to TRBJ1-1; D remains ambiguous. Germline V lookup: CDR1 KGHSH, CDR2 LQKENI. Trimming removed 8 bases from V and 1 base from J, with 8 bases in between. This CDR3 comprises 12 residues.

This clone showed up just once. The chain couples TRBV2 to TRBJ2-4; 7 bases are shared with TRBD2. The CDR3 length is 13 residues. V lost 4 bases to trimming and J lost 12 bases; unmatched junction nucleotides: 9. CDR1 SNHLY and CDR2 FYNNEI come from the germline V gene. In DNA, the CDR3 is TGTGCCAGCAGTGTGGGAATGGTAGCGGGTCAGTACTTC. Protein: CASSVGMVAGQYF.

The rearrangement joins TRBV18 to TRBJ1-1; D gene ambiguous. With 6 bases removed from V and 0 bases from J, the gap between germline ends came to 11 bases. In germline, CDR1 is KGHSH, CDR2 LQKENI. This CDR3 is 14 amino acids long. CDR3 loop: CASSEPLVNTEAFF. DNA for the CDR3: TGTGCCAGCTCCGAACCCTTGGTGAACACTGAAGCTTTCTTT.

V usage is TRBV27 and J usage is TRBJ2-7; TRBD2 agrees at 9 bases. CDR3 size: 16 residues. V lost 2 bases and J lost 2; bases outside the gene matches: 7. Germline CDR1 MNHEY, CDR2 SMNVEV (reference sequence). CDR3 residues: CASSLGSGSPTYEQYF. The DNA of the CDR3 is TGTGCCAGCAGTTTAGGTAGCGGGAGTCCTACCTACGAGCAGTACTTC.

This clone was observed a few times. Other DNA sequences in this sample translate to the same CDR3. The rearrangement joins TRBV6-1 to TRBJ1-1; D is undetermined. The CDR3 has 13 residues. Trimming left V 1 base short and J 0 bases short, with 3 bases between. The V gene's germline CDR1 is MNHNS and CDR2 SASEGT. This chain's CDR3 is CASSEGLNTEAFF. The CDR3 DNA is TGTGCCAGCAGTGAAGGTCTGAACACTGAAGCTTTCTTT.

The chain joins TRBV9 to TRBJ2-5, with TRBD2 matching over 8 bases. The CDR3 is 16 residues long. The J segment lost 4 bases and the V segment lost 0 bases, leaving 8 bases of the junction unmatched. Germline lookup yields CDR1 SGDLS and CDR2 YYNGEE. The CDR3 DNA sequence: TGTGCCAGCAGCGTAGGTAGTAGCGGGACTACAGAGACCCAGTACTTC. Residues: CASSVGSSGTTETQYF.

This clone was counted only a few times. The chain employs TRBV27 and TRBJ1-1; D ambiguous. Trimming removed 5 bases from V and 4 bases from J, with 14 bases in between. Germline-derived CDR1 and CDR2 are MNHEY and SMNVEV (reference sequence). This CDR3 spans 14 amino acids. CDR3 in amino acids: CASSALGMGTEAFF. Written as DNA, the CDR3 is TGTGCCAGCAGTGCCCTAGGGATGGGCACTGAAGCTTTCTTT.

This rearrangement joins TRBV11-2 to TRBJ1-5, with D unclear. Deletions cut 5 bases from V and 5 bases from J, with 10 bases between. The CDR3 covers 13 residues. Per germline, CDR1 SGHAT and CDR2 FQNNGV. The CDR3 nucleotides read TGTGCCAGCAGCCTAAACAGAGATCAGCCCCAGCATTTT. Translating it yields CASSLNRDQPQHF.

V is TRBV5-8 and J is TRBJ1-1; a possible D gene is TRBD1 (6 bases). Trimming left V 5 bases short and J 0 bases short, with 11 bases between. This CDR3 region has 14 residues. From germline, CDR1 is SGHTS and CDR2 YDEGEE. CDR3 coding DNA: TGTGCCAGCAGTCTCAGGGGACTGAACACTGAAGCTTTCTTT. Amino acid sequence: CASSLRGLNTEAFF.